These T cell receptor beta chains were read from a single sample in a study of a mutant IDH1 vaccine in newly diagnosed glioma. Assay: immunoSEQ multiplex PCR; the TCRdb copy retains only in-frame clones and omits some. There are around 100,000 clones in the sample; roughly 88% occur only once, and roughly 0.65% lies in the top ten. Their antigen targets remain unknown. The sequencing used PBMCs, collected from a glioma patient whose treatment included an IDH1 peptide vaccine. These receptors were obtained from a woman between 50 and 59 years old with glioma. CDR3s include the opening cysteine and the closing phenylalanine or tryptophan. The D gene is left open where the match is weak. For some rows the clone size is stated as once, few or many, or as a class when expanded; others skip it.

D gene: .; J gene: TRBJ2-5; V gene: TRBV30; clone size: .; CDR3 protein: CAWSVSLKETQYF; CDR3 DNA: TGTGCCTGGAGTGTAAGCCTTAAAGAGACCCAGTACTTC
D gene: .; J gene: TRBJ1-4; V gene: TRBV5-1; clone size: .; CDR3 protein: CASSPGALNEKLFF; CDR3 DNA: TGCGCCAGCAGCCCAGGGGCTTTAAATGAAAAACTGTTTTTT
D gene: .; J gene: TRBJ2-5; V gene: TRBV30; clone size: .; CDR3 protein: CAWSVKGETQYF; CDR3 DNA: TGTGCCTGGAGTGTAAAGGGAGAGACCCAGTACTTC
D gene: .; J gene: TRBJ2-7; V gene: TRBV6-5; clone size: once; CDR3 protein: CASSYRGYEQYF; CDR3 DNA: TGTGCCAGCAGTTACCGGGGCTACGAGCAGTACTTC
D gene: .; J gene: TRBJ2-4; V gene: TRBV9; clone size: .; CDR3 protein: CASSVYGEGNIQYF; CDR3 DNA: TGTGCCAGCAGCGTTTATGGGGAAGGAAACATTCAGTACTTC
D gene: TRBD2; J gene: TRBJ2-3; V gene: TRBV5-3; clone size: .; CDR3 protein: CARSSKPAGAQDTQYF; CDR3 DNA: TGTGCCAGAAGTTCCAAACCAGCGGGAGCCCAAGATACGCAGTATTTT
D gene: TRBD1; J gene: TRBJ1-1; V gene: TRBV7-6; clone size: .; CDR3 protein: CASSSQGQMNTEAFF; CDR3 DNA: TGTGCCAGCAGCAGTCAGGGACAGATGAACACTGAAGCTTTCTTT
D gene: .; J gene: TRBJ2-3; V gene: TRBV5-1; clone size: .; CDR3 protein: CASSHPGDTQYF; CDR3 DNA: TGCGCCAGCAGCCACCCCGGCGATACGCAGTATTTT
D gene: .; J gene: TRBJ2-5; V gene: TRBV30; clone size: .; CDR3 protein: CAWSARASPIETQYF; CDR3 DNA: TGTGCCTGGAGCGCTAGGGCTAGCCCGATTGAGACCCAGTACTTC
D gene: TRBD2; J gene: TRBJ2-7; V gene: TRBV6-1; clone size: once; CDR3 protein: CASSELAGPYEQYF; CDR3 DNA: TGTGCCAGCAGTGAGCTAGCGGGACCCTACGAGCAGTACTTC
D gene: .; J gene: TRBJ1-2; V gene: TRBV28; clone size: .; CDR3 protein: CASSLGRVGGYTF; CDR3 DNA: TGTGCCAGCAGTTTAGGCAGGGTCGGTGGCTACACCTTC
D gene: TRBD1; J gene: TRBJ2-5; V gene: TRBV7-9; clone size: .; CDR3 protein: CASSPWDSPQETQYF; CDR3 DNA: TGTGCCAGCAGCCCCTGGGACAGCCCCCAAGAGACCCAGTACTTC
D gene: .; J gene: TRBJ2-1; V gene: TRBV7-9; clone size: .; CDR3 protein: CASSLGGPTTYEQFF; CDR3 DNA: TGTGCCAGCAGCTTAGGCGGACCCACGACCTATGAGCAGTTCTTC
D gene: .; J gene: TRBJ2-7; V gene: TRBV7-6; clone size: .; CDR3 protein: CASSLALRGSYEQYF; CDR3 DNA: TGTGCCAGCAGCTTAGCCCTTCGGGGCTCCTACGAGCAGTACTTC
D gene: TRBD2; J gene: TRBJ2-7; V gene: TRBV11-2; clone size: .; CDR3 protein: CASSFPGLAASSYEQYF; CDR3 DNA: TGTGCCAGCAGCTTTCCGGGACTAGCGGCGAGCTCCTACGAGCAGTACTTC
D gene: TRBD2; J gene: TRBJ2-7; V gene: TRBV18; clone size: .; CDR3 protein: CASSPGTSGSHEQYF; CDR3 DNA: TGTGCCAGCTCGCCCGGGACTAGCGGGTCCCACGAGCAGTACTTC
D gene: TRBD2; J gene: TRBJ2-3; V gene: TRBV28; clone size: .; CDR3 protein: CASSLIATSGSSVTQYF; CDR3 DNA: TGTGCCAGCAGTTTAATAGCGACTAGCGGGAGTAGCGTTACGCAGTATTTT
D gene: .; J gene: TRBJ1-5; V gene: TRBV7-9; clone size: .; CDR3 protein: CASSPEFSNQPQHF; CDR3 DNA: TGTGCCAGCAGCCCGGAATTCAGCAATCAGCCCCAGCATTTT
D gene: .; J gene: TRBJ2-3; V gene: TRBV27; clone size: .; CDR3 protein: CASSREKTDTQYF; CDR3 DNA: TGTGCCAGCAGTCGCGAGAAGACAGATACGCAGTATTTT
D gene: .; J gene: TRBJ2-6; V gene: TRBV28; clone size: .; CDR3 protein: CASKKRTGTTTSSGANVLTF; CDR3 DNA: TGTGCCAGCAAAAAACGCACCGGGACAACGACCTCCTCTGGGGCCAACGTCCTGACTTTC
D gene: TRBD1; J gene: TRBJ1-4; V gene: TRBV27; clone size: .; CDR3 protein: CASKDRGLTNEKLFF; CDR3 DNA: TGTGCCAGCAAGGACAGGGGGCTTACTAATGAAAAACTGTTTTTT
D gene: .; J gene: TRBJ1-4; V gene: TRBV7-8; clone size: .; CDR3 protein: CASSLSQGRNEKLFF; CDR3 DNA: TGTGCCAGCAGCTTATCCCAGGGTAGGAATGAAAAACTGTTTTTT
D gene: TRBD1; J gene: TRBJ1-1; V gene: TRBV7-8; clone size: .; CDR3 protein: CASSHGTGGTEAFF; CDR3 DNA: TGTGCCAGCAGCCACGGGACAGGGGGCACTGAAGCTTTCTTT
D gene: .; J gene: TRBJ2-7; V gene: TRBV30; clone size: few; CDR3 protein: CAWKGVSYEQYF; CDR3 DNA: TGTGCCTGGAAAGGGGTCTCCTACGAGCAGTACTTC
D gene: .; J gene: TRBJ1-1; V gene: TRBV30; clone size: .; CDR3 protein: CAWSVLNWMNTEAFF; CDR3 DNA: TGTGCCTGGAGTGTACTAAACTGGATGAACACTGAAGCTTTCTTT
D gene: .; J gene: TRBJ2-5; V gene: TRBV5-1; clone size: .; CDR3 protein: CASRLGTSQETQYF; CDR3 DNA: TGCGCCAGCAGACTCGGGACCTCCCAAGAGACCCAGTACTTC
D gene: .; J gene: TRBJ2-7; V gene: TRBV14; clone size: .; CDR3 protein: CASSYRLGPQGSYEQYF; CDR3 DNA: TGTGCCAGCAGCTACCGCTTGGGGCCCCAGGGGAGCTACGAGCAGTACTTC
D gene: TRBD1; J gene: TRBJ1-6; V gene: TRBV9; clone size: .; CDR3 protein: CASSTRDRSIYNSPLHF; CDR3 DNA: TGTGCCAGCAGTACCCGGGACAGATCGATCTATAATTCACCCCTCCACTTT
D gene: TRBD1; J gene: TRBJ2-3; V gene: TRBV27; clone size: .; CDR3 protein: CASSFIRGREDTQYF; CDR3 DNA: TGTGCCAGCAGTTTTATAAGGGGGCGCGAAGATACGCAGTATTTT
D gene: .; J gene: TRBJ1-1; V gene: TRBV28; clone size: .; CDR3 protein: CASSLSSEASEAFF; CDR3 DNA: TGTGCCAGCAGTTTAAGTTCGGAGGCCTCGGAGGCTTTCTTT
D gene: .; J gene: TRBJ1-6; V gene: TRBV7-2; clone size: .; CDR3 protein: CASSLNPGDSPLHF; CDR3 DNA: TGTGCCAGCAGCTTAAACCCAGGGGATTCACCCCTCCACTTT
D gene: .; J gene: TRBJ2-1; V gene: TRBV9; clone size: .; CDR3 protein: CASSVLGGANEQFF; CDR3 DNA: TGTGCCAGCAGCGTATTAGGGGGGGCCAATGAGCAGTTCTTC
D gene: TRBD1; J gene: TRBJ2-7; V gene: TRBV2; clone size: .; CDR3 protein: CASRGTGGPYEQYF; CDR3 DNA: TGTGCCAGCAGGGGGACAGGAGGTCCCTACGAGCAGTACTTC
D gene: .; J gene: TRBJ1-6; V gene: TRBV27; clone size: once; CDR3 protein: CASSTGWNSPLHF; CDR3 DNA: TGTGCCAGCAGCACAGGGTGGAATTCACCCCTCCACTTT
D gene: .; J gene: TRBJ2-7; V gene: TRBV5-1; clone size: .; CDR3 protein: CASTQEGFYEQYF; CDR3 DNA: TGCGCCAGCACCCAAGAGGGGTTCTACGAGCAGTACTTC
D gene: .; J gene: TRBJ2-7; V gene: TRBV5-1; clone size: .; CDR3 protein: CASSLAPLQSYEQYF; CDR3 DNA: TGCGCCAGCAGCTTGGCGCCTCTCCAGTCCTACGAGCAGTACTTC
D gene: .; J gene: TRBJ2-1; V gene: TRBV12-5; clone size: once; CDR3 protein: CASGQWNEQFF; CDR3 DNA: TGTGCTAGTGGTCAATGGAATGAGCAGTTCTTC
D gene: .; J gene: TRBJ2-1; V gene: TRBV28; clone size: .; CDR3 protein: CASSTGFYNEQFF; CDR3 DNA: TGTGCCAGCAGTACGGGGTTTTACAATGAGCAGTTCTTC
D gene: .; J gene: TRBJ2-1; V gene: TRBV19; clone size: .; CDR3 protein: CASRGPGTHNEQFF; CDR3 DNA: TGTGCCAGTAGAGGACCAGGGACACACAATGAGCAGTTCTTC
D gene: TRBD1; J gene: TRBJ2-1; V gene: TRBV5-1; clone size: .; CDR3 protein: CASSYGTGGNEQFF; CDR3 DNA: TGCGCCAGCAGTTACGGGACAGGGGGCAATGAGCAGTTCTTC
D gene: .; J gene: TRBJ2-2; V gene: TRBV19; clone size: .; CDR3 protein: CASSIREIETGELFF; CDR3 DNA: TGTGCCAGTAGTATACGGGAGATAGAGACCGGGGAGCTGTTTTTT
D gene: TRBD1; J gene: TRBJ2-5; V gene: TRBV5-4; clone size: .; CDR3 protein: CASSLTGGKETQYF; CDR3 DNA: TGTGCCAGCAGCCTGACAGGGGGCAAGGAGACCCAGTACTTC
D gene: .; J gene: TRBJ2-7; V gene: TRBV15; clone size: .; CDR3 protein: CATSRDGARRYF; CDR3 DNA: TGTGCCACCAGCAGAGACGGGGCACGGCGGTACTTC
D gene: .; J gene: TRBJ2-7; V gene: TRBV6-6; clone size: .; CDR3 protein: CASSYNGDGYEQYF; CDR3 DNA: TGTGCCAGCAGTTACAACGGGGATGGTTACGAGCAGTACTTC
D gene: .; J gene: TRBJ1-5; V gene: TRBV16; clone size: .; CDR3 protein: CASSQSFRTHDSNQPQHF; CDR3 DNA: TGTGCCAGCAGCCAATCATTCAGGACACACGATAGCAATCAGCCCCAGCATTTT
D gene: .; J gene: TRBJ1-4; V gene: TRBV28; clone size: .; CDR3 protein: CASSFGGAPGEKLFF; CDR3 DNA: TGTGCCAGCAGTTTCGGGGGCGCTCCCGGGGAAAAACTGTTTTTT
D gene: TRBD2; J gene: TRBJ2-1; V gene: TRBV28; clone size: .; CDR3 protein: CASSVGTSGRAREQFF; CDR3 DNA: TGTGCCAGCAGTGTCGGGACTAGCGGGAGGGCCCGTGAGCAGTTCTTC
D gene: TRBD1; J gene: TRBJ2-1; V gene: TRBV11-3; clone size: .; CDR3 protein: CASGTGVGNEQFF; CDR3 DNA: TGTGCCAGCGGCACAGGGGTCGGCAATGAGCAGTTCTTC
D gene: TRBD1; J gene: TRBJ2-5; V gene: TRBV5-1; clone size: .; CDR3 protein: CASSSSGQTGFGETQYF; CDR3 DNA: TGCGCCAGCAGCTCCTCCGGGCAGACAGGGTTTGGAGAGACCCAGTACTTC
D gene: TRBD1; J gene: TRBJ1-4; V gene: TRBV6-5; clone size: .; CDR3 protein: CASSYKDREKLFF; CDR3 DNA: TGTGCCAGCAGTTACAAGGACAGGGAAAAACTGTTTTTT
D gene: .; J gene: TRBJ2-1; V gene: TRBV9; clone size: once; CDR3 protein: CASGGSYNEQFF; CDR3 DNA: TGTGCCAGCGGGGGGTCCTACAATGAGCAGTTCTTC